This T cell receptor (beta chain) was recorded in a study of technical replicates of blood from several donors. Germline V CDR1 and CDR2: MNHEY, SMNVEV (reference sequence). V lost 3 bases, J lost 4 bases, and 5 bases stayed unmatched. The CDR3 is made up of 15 amino acids. Method: immunoSEQ multiplex PCR; TCRdb's copy keeps in-frame clones and lacks some. In the table there are 95,000 or so clones, about 95% of which are singletons. This sequence originates from a human donor in good health. The sample comprised T cells isolated from PBMCs. This chain links TRBV27 with TRBJ1-5, with 8 bases lining up with TRBD1. CDR3: CASSLSGTGNQPQHF. CDR3 coding DNA: TGTGCCAGCAGTTTGTCCGGGACAGGTAATCAGCCCCAGCATTTT.